This TCR beta chain was recorded in a study of response to subunit inactivated influenza vaccine. With 7 bases removed from V and 0 bases from J, the gap between germline ends came to 9 bases. The CDR3 runs to 14 residues. Points on this clonotype: Its specificity is unknown.

Broader study findings: Authors suggested each seasonal influenza vaccination recruits few new T cells.

TCRdb reprocessed the RT-PCR reads with MiXCR, giving one entry per CDR3 protein. The table lists a few hundred thousand distinct CDR3 sequences, 13% to 15% of them singletons. The input for sequencing was PBMCs from blood, taken approximately 12 days after vaccination. The chain links TRBV12-3 or TRBV12-4 to TRBJ1-4, with D perhaps TRBD1 (6 bases). The source is a man aged 50-60 years who received an inactivated influenza vaccine. CDR3 amino acids: CASTRTATNEKLFF. In nucleotides, the CDR3 is TGTGCCAGCACCAGGACAGCAACTAATGAAAAACTGTTTTTT.